A few counts support the clone carrying this T cell receptor beta chain. Amplification targeted TCR beta CDR3 regions from RNA transcripts. With the HTBI primer set, the TCR CDR3 went through a first round of RT-PCR. TCRdb passed the multiplex PCR reads through MiXCR, listing each CDR3 protein once. The sample holds about 620,000 distinct CDR3 sequences, roughly 17% seen once. This record belongs to a study of T cells in Graves' hyperthyroidism and ophthalmopathy. V was cut by 7 bases and J by 10 bases, with 16 bases left in between. The CDR3 length is 13 residues. Germline V gene lookup returns CDR1 MNHNS and CDR2 SASEGT.

Sequenced material: blood. This clonotype was sampled from a woman aged 25 to 45 with Graves' hyperthyroidism. The chain has TRBV6-1 and TRBJ1-4; weak D call: TRBD1 (6 bases). The CDR3 sequence is CASMPTGSGKLFF. For the CDR3, the DNA is TGTGCCAGCATGCCCACAGGGTCAGGAAAACTGTTTTTT.